This T cell receptor beta chain was recovered during a study of Ad26.COV2.S vaccination and SARS-CoV-2 variants. The CDR3 covers 17 residues. Sequencing used immunoSEQ multiplex PCR; TCRdb keeps in-frame clones, though not all of them. Among 300,000 to 450,000 clones listed, 92% were seen once. Sequenced material: peripheral blood, taken after recovery from COVID-19. V gene TRBV21-1 combines with J gene TRBJ2-5; no DNA check was done on the table's D call, TRBD2. TRBV21-1 is a pseudogene segment. The source is a human donor who had recovered from COVID-19. The CDR3 bases are TGTGCCAGCAGCAAGGGACTAGCGGGGGCGTACCAAGAGACCCAGTACTTC. Its protein is CASSKGLAGAYQETQYF.